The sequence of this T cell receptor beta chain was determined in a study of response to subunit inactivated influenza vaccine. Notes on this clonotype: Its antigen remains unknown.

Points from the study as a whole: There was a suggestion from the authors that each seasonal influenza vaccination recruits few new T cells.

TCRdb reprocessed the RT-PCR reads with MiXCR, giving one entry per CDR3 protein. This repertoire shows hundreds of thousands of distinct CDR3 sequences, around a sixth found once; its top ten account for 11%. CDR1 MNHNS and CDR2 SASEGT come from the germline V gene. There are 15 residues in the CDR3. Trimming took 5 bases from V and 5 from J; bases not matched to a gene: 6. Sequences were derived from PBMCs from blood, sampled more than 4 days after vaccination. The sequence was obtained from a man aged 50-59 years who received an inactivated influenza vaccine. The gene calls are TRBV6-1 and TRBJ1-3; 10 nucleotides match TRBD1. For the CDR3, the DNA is TGTGCCAGCAGTCCCCGGGACAGGGGTAGAAACACCATATATTTT. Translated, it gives CASSPRDRGRNTIYF.